The clone carrying this T cell receptor (beta chain) was recorded a few times. CDR1 is SGHNT and CDR2 is YYREEE in the germline V gene (reference sequence). The CDR3 extends over 14 amino acids. V lost 0 bases to trimming and J lost 5 bases; unmatched junction nucleotides: 2. Method: immunoSEQ multiplex PCR; TCRdb's copy keeps in-frame clones and lacks some. The data hold some 70,000 clones, with 75% to 85% observed a single time. This sample was included in a study of control samples from healthy donors and cancer patients. The J gene is TRBJ1-2, the V gene TRBV5-4; the match to TRBD1 covers 9 bases. This TCR was sampled from a man between 60 and 70 years old in good health. Sequences were obtained from blood. In DNA form, the CDR3 reads TGTGCCAGCAGCTTGGACAGGGGGCTTTATGGCTACACCTTC. It translates to CASSLDRGLYGYTF.